These 31 T cell receptor beta chains came from one sample sequenced in a study of control samples from healthy donors and cancer patients. Profiled with immunoSEQ multiplex PCR; TCRdb holds only in-frame clones, not every one. The table lists about 120,000 clones, less than 95% of them singletons, with less than 4.5% in the top ten. Source material: blood. The receptors originated from a man younger than 40 in good health.

Concerning this clone: The same CDR3 is also encoded by other DNA sequences in this sample. This rearrangement joins TRBV4-3 to TRBJ2-5; TRBD1 agrees at 8 bases. Germline V gene sequence: CDR1 LGHNA, CDR2 YSLEER. The length of the CDR3 is 17 residues. The V gene end was trimmed by 4 bases and the J gene end by 7 bases; junction bases not matched to a gene: 17. The CDR3 sequence: CASSPQRTGILAGTQYF. The CDR3 coding sequence is TGCGCCAGCAGCCCGCAAAGGACAGGGATCCTAGCAGGGACCCAGTACTTC.

The gene calls are TRBV21-1 and TRBJ1-2. TRBV21-1 is described as a pseudogene. The CDR3 has 15 residues. CDR3 sequence: CASSKERGQGPGYTF. CDR3 DNA: TGTGCCAGCAGCAAAGAACGGGGGCAGGGGCCTGGCTACACCTTC.

The gene calls are TRBV3-1 (or the pseudogene TRBV3-2) and TRBJ2-5, with D possibly matching TRBD2 (6 bases). Trimming took 0 bases from V and 5 from J, leaving 16 bases between them. The CDR3 has 16 amino acids. Germline CDR1 and CDR2: LGHDT and YNNKEL (reference sequence). CDR3 DNA sequence: TGTGCCAGCAGCCAAGAACGGGGACTCACGGAGGAGACCCAGTACTTC. This gives the protein CASSQERGLTEETQYF.

The V call is TRBV7-3, the J call TRBJ1-1; no firm D call. With 1 base removed from V and 3 bases from J, the gap between germline ends came to 12 bases. This CDR3 region has 15 residues. Germline V lookup: CDR1 SGHTA, CDR2 FQGTGA. This CDR3 is CASSLNRLGDTEAFF. The CDR3 bases are TGTGCCAGCAGCTTAAATCGCCTCGGGGACACTGAAGCTTTCTTT.

The V call is TRBV6-5, the J call TRBJ2-2; tentative D call: TRBD2 (5 bases). Germline values: CDR1 MNHEY, CDR2 SVGAGI. Trimming took off 6 bases at V and 1 base at J, with 6 bases between the two ends. The CDR3 length is 13 residues. In DNA form, the CDR3 reads TGTGCCAGCAGACTAGAGAACACCGGGGAGCTGTTTTTT. Amino acid sequence: CASRLENTGELFF.

This clone was observed a single time. The chain links TRBV27 to TRBJ2-3; 9 positions match TRBD2. Germline V gene lookup returns CDR1 MNHEY and CDR2 SMNVEV (reference sequence). This CDR3 region has 17 residues. V lost 4 bases and J lost 4; bases outside the gene matches: 12. The DNA of the CDR3 is TGTGCCAGCAGTTCACCCCTTGCGGGGGGGACGGCAGATACGCAGTATTTT. Residues: CASSSPLAGGTADTQYF.

The chain carries TRBV25-1 and TRBJ1-1, with D tentatively TRBD1 (5 bases). Germline-derived CDR1 and CDR2 are MGHDK and SYGVNS. Trimming stripped 0 bases from V and 6 bases from J, with 14 bases between. There are 15 residues in the CDR3. CDR3 residues: CASSEYGRALAEAFF. The CDR3, as DNA: TGTGCCAGCAGTGAATATGGCAGGGCCCTGGCTGAAGCTTTCTTT.

V is TRBV28 and J is TRBJ2-7; 16 nucleotides match TRBD2. The CDR3 spans 17 residues. J was trimmed by 5 bases and V by 7 bases; bases with no gene match: 11. Germline values: CDR1 MDHEN, CDR2 SYDVKM. The CDR3 loop reads CASKPTGTSGGVNEQYF. In DNA form, the CDR3 reads TGTGCCAGCAAACCAACCGGGACTAGCGGGGGGGTTAACGAGCAGTACTTC.

The gene calls are TRBV27 and TRBJ1-5; no reliable D call. The CDR3 is made up of 13 amino acids. The germline V and J ends were trimmed by 3 bases and 6 bases, with 9 bases remaining between them. Germline values: CDR1 MNHEY, CDR2 SMNVEV (reference sequence). The chain's CDR3 is CASSFGRFQPQHF. The CDR3 nucleotides are TGTGCCAGCAGTTTTGGGCGTTTTCAGCCCCAGCATTTT.

This rearrangement joins TRBV15 to TRBJ1-4, with a tentative D call TRBD1 (6 bases). The CDR3 runs to 17 residues. The ends were cut back, 5 bases at V and 4 bases at J, with 20 bases in the middle. Looked up from germline, CDR1 is LNHNV and CDR2 is YYDKDF (reference sequence). The CDR3 coding sequence is TGTGCCACCAGCGATGACAGGCTGGCCAGGGTTAATGAAAAACTGTTTTTT. Translated: CATSDDRLARVNEKLFF.

The chain employs TRBV19 and TRBJ1-5; D gene uncertain. CDR3 size: 13 residues. V shed 7 bases and J shed 1 base, with 8 bases lying between them. CDR1 is LNHDA and CDR2 is SQIVND in the germline V gene (reference sequence). The CDR3 DNA reads as TGTGCCAGTAATGTGGCCAGCAATCAGCCCCAGCATTTT. It specifies CASNVASNQPQHF.

Points on this clone: The junction shows a germline mismatch at one end, possibly a read error. V gene TRBV10-3 combines with J gene TRBJ1-5, with D unclear. CDR3 length equals 12 residues. CDR1 is ENHRY, CDR2 SYGVKD, per germline. The CDR3 nucleotides read TGTGCCATCAGTGAGTCCTATCAACCCCAGCATTTT. This encodes CAISESYQPQHF.

V gene TRBV6-6 combines with J gene TRBJ1-1; D is ambiguous. Germline values: CDR1 MNHNY, CDR2 SVGAGI (reference sequence). The CDR3 runs 16 residues. Trimming left V 7 bases short and J 1 base short, with 19 bases between. The CDR3 region is CASTDPRDPGNTEAFF. The CDR3 DNA is TGTGCCAGCACCGACCCTAGGGATCCTGGGAACACTGAAGCTTTCTTT.

The V call is TRBV6-5, the J call TRBJ1-5, with D tentatively TRBD1 (6 bases). The CDR3 covers 15 residues. Trimming cost V 6 bases and J 3 bases, with 15 bases left between them. Germline assignment: CDR1 MNHEY and CDR2 SVGAGI. The CDR3 region has the DNA TGTGCCAGCAGCGCAGGGGCATGGACCAATCAGCCCCAGCATTTT. This sequence encodes CASSAGAWTNQPQHF.

This chain links TRBV10-3 with TRBJ2-1; 10 nucleotides agree with TRBD1. The junction had 6 bases not matched to a gene; V was cut back by 6 bases and J by 7 bases. Per the germline V gene, CDR1 is ENHRY and CDR2 is SYGVKD. The length of the CDR3 is 14 residues. CDR3 nucleotide sequence: TGTGCCATCAGGGGGACAGGGGAAGGAAATGAGCAGTTCTTC. Its protein product is CAIRGTGEGNEQFF.

The V call is TRBV27, the J call TRBJ1-2, with 10 bases matching TRBD1. V shed 4 bases and J 7 bases; nucleotides not matched to a gene: 9. Germline CDR1 reads MNHEY; CDR2 reads SMNVEV (reference sequence). This CDR3 has 15 residues. CDR3 region: CASSSAGTGVAGYTF. The CDR3 coding sequence is TGTGCCAGCAGTTCGGCCGGGACAGGGGTGGCTGGCTACACCTTC.

CDR3 sequence: CASHGYYGYTF. CDR3 bases: TGTGCCAGTCATGGCTACTATGGCTACACCTTC. This chain joins TRBV25-1 and TRBJ1-2; D remains ambiguous. The germline CDR1 and CDR2 sequences are MGHDK and SYGVNS. This CDR3 has 11 residues. V was shortened by 9 bases and J by 3 bases, with 8 bases between the two germline ends.

The chain couples TRBV14 to TRBJ2-6; TRBD1 matches 10 bases. Germline CDR1 is SGHDN and CDR2 is FVKESK. The CDR3 covers 20 residues. V gave up 4 bases and J gave up 1 base; unmatched junction bases: 13. CDR3: CASSRPGTGVPLSGANVLTF. CDR3 nucleotides: TGTGCCAGCAGCCGTCCCGGGACAGGGGTACCTCTATCTGGGGCCAACGTCCTGACTTTC.

The chain combines TRBV6-1 with TRBJ1-6; the D gene is possibly TRBD1 (5 bases). Germline V gene lookup returns CDR1 MNHNS and CDR2 SASEGT. Trimming took 3 bases from V and 7 from J, leaving 13 bases between them. This CDR3 region has 15 residues. The CDR3 DNA sequence: TGTGCCAGCAGTGAGCCCTTGGGGGGAAATTCACCCCTCCACTTT. This sequence encodes CASSEPLGGNSPLHF.

The chain recombines TRBV28 with TRBJ1-5; TRBD1 is a possible D gene (5 bases). V was shortened by 6 bases and J by 3 bases, with 12 bases between the two germline ends. Looked up from germline, CDR1 is MDHEN and CDR2 is SYDVKM. The CDR3 totals 14 residues. This CDR3 reads CASSGQGNNQPQHF. The CDR3 nucleotides read TGTGCCAGCAGCGGGCAGGGCAACAATCAGCCCCAGCATTTT.

This chain joins TRBV4-3 and TRBJ2-2; 9 bases are a match to TRBD2. CDR3 size: 16 residues. The J segment lost 4 bases and the V segment lost 0 bases, leaving 3 bases of the junction unmatched. Germline V gene sequence: CDR1 LGHNA, CDR2 YSLEER. The CDR3 DNA sequence: TGCGCCAGCAGCCAAGAGACAGCGGGGGGCACCGGGGAGCTGTTTTTT. It translates to CASSQETAGGTGELFF.

V gene TRBV7-2 combines with J gene TRBJ2-5; 8 nucleotides line up with TRBD1. The CDR3 has 15 residues. Per germline, CDR1 SGHTA and CDR2 FQGNSA. The trim removed 1 base at V and 1 base at J, leaving 2 bases unmatched. The CDR3 DNA is TGTGCCAGCAGCTTAGTAGGACAGGGCCAAGAGACCCAGTACTTC. Translation: CASSLVGQGQETQYF.

This clone was seen only a few times. V and J are TRBV6-2 or TRBV6-3 and TRBJ1-3; D is perhaps TRBD1 (5 bases). Germline lookup yields CDR1 MNHEY and CDR2 SVGEGT. The CDR3 runs 17 residues. V was cut by 0 bases and J by 4 bases, with 16 bases left in between. The CDR3 DNA is TGTGCCAGCAGTTACTCCCCCGGGGACTCGGGAGGAAACACCATATATTTT. Protein: CASSYSPGDSGGNTIYF.

The CDR3 coding sequence is TGTGCCAGCAGCGCGGGACAGGGTCCCACCGAGCAGTACTTC. As protein: CASSAGQGPTEQYF. V gene TRBV7-6 combines with J gene TRBJ2-7; 9 nucleotides agree with TRBD1. Germline values: CDR1 SGHVS, CDR2 FNYEAQ. The CDR3 totals 14 residues. V shed 5 bases, J shed 6 bases, and the junction held 8 bases outside the gene matches.

This clone was counted once. This chain connects TRBV11-2 to TRBJ2-7; D gene unclear. The CDR3 is 14 amino acids. The ends were cut back, 8 bases at V and 0 bases at J, with 14 bases in the middle. Per the germline V gene, CDR1 is SGHAT and CDR2 is FQNNGV. This chain's CDR3 is CASRSLRVSYEQYF. As DNA, the CDR3 is TGTGCCAGCCGATCTCTACGGGTCTCCTACGAGCAGTACTTC.

DNA for the CDR3: TGTGCCAGCAGCTTAGGACCGGGCAATCAGCCCCAGCATTTT. Protein product: CASSLGPGNQPQHF. The chain recombines TRBV7-9 with TRBJ1-5; D ambiguous. CDR1 and CDR2 from the germline V gene are SEHNR and FQNEAQ (reference sequence). The CDR3 consists of 14 residues. V lost 1 base, J lost 2 bases, and 6 bases lay in between.

This chain links TRBV7-9 with TRBJ1-2; no definite D call. The CDR3 consists of 17 residues. Germline V gene sequence: CDR1 SEHNR, CDR2 FQNEAQ (reference sequence). The V and J ends lost 5 bases and 6 bases respectively, with 25 bases between them. The CDR3 DNA reads TGTGCCAGCAGCGAGCCGTACGAAAAGAGTCACTGGGATGGCTACACCTTC. It encodes CASSEPYEKSHWDGYTF.

This chain links TRBV25-1 with TRBJ1-4; 8 bases are a match to TRBD1. V lost 4 bases to trimming and J lost 5 bases; unmatched junction nucleotides: 3. Germline V gene data show CDR1 as MGHDK and CDR2 as SYGVNS. The CDR3 is 14 amino acids. CDR3 sequence: CASSVGQGNEKLFF. The CDR3 nucleotides are TGTGCCAGCAGTGTCGGACAGGGAAATGAAAAACTGTTTTTT.

The V call is TRBV4-2, the J call TRBJ2-2, with D unresolved. The CDR3 runs to 14 residues. V lost 5 bases, J lost 0 bases, and 7 bases lay in between. Germline assignment: CDR1 LGHNA and CDR2 YNFKEQ. This CDR3 reads CASSRQPNTGELFF. The CDR3, as DNA: TGTGCCAGCAGCAGGCAACCGAACACCGGGGAGCTGTTTTTT.

The J gene is TRBJ1-1, the V gene TRBV4-1; possibly TRBD1 for D (6 bases). Trimming cost V 4 bases and J 7 bases, with 7 bases left between them. CDR1 MGHRA and CDR2 YSYEKL come from the germline V gene. The CDR3 consists of 11 residues. CDR3 in amino acids: CASSPGDEAFF. In DNA form, the CDR3 reads TGCGCCAGCAGCCCAGGGGATGAAGCTTTCTTT.

The chain joins TRBV6-1 to TRBJ1-6; TRBD1 matches at 8 bases. The CDR3 spans 19 residues. Germline trimming cut 2 bases from V and 4 bases from J; bases unmatched to any gene: 13. The germline V gene has CDR1 MNHNS and CDR2 SASEGT. The CDR3 protein is CASSEYGTGGAAYNSPLHF. For the CDR3, the DNA is TGTGCCAGCAGTGAATATGGGACAGGCGGGGCCGCTTATAATTCACCCCTCCACTTT.